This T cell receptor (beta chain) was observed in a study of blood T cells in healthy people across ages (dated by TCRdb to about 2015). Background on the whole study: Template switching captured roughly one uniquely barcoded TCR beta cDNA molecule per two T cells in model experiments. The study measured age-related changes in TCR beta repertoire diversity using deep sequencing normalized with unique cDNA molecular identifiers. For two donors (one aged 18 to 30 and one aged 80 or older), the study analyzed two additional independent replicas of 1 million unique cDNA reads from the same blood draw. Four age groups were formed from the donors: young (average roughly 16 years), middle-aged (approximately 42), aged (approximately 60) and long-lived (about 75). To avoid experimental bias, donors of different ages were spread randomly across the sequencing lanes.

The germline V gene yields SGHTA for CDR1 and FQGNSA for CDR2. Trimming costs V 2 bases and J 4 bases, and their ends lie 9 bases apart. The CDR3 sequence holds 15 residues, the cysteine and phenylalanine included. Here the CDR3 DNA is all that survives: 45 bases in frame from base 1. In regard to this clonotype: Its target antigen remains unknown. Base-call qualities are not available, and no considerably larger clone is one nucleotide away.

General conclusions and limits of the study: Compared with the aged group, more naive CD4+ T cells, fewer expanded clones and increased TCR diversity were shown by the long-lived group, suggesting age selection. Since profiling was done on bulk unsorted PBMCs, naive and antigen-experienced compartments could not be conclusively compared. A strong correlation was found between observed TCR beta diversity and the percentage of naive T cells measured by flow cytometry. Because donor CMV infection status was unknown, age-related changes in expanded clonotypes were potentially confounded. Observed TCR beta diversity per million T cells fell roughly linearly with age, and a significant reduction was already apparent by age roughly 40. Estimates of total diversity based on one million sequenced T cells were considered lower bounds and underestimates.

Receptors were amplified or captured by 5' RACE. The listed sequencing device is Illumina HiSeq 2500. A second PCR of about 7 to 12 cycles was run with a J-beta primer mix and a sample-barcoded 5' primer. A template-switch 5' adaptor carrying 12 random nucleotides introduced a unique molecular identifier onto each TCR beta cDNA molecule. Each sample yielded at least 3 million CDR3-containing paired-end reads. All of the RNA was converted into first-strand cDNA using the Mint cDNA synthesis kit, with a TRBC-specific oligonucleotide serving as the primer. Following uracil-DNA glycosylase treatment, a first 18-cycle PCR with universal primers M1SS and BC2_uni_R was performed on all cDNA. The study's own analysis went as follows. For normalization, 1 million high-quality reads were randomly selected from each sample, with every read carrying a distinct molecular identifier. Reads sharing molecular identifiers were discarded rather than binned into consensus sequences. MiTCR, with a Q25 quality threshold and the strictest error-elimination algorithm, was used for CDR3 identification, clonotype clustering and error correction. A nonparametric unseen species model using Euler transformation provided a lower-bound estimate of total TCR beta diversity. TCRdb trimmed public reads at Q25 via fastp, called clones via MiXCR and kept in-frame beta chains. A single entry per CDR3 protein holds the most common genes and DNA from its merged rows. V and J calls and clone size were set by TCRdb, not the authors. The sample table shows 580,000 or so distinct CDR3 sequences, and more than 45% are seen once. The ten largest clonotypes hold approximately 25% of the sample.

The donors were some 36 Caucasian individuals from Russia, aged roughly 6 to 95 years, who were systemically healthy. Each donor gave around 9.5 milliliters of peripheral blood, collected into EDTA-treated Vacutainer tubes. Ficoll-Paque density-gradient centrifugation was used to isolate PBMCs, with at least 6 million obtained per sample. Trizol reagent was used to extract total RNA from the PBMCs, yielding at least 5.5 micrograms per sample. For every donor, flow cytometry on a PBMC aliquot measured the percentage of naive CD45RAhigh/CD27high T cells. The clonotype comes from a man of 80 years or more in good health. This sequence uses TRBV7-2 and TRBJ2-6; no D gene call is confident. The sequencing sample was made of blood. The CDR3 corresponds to CASSLSTAGANVLTF. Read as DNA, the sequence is TGTGCCAGCAGCTTAAGTACTGCGGGGGCCAACGTCCTGACTTTC.